The following is a T cell receptor beta chain sequence with its context. Its target antigen remains unknown. Base qualities are not provided; no much larger clone lies one nucleotide away. Healthy HIV-negative adults with no recently reported acute infections or vaccinations were included as donors. Every donor was a Caucasian adult residing in Nashville, Tennessee, USA. CD8 memory samples combined magnetically selected CD45RO+ cells with CCR7-negative CD45RA+ effector memory (TemRA) cells. Blood was collected by leukapheresis, and PBMCs were isolated by Ficoll-Histopaque density gradient centrifugation and then cryopreserved in liquid nitrogen vapor phase. Purity and quantity of every magnetically sorted T cell population were checked by analytical flow cytometry. Genomic DNA was isolated from every sorted fraction and measured by UV absorbance on a Nanodrop 2000c. These data originate in a study of shared clonotypes between healthy human individuals (dated by TCRdb to 2018 to 2021). Study-level background: The cohort comprised a couple of women and a few men aged 18 to 49 years. For each donor, CD4 naive and CD4 memory were each given three plates, CD8 naive was given two plates, and CD8 memory was given one plate. To estimate repertoire size and how much clonotype sharing occurs between individuals, the study deeply sequenced the blood TCR repertoires of about five healthy adults. Different laboratories and diverse techniques were used to prepare libraries and sequence TCR repertoires, to increase sequencing depth and limit assay-specific biases. Per donor, leukapheresis produced somewhere between about 0.94 and 9 billion PBMCs.

What the work shows at the level of the full study, not this receptor alone: The small number of donors limited the genetic and exposure-history diversity represented. Sampling was restricted to blood, and TCR repertoires in tissue are likely to differ from TCR repertoires in blood. Even with the large sequencing depth, rarefaction of the sorted-subset datasets indicated that sequencing was incomplete. Higher generation probabilities were observed for clonotypes shared by all four sorted-subset donors than for non-shared clonotypes. Larger estimated clonotype richness was generally found for naive subsets than for memory subsets. Based on pairwise subsampling, the degree of clonotype sharing among donors was expected to be affected by sequencing depth. Approximately 5% of naive CD4, around 4% of naive CD8, approximately 2% of memory CD4, and 0.4% of memory CD8 clonotypes were shared across several donors.

The CDR3, cysteine through phenylalanine, is 15 amino acids long. Just CDR3 DNA is preserved here, 45 bases in frame from base 1. V is shortened by 9 bases, J by 0 bases, and the region joining them spans 14 bases. CDR1 and CDR2, per the germline V gene (reference sequence), are LNHDA and SQIVND. TCR CDR3 regions were amplified from genomic DNA by multiplex PCR using the deep immunoSEQ assay. Genomic DNA extracted from each cell subset was distributed evenly over all wells of several immunoSEQ 96-well plates, and each plate served as one replicate. Each replicate PCR for sorted subsets received around 0.2 ug genomic DNA, equal to roughly 30,000 T cell genomes. Purified libraries were measured with a Qubit 3.0 fluorometer, size-checked on a Bioanalyzer 2100, and measured again with the KAPA Library Quantification kit. Each immunoSEQ 96-well plate was sequenced on its own single-read 150-cycle Illumina NextSeq 550 flow cell. The original methods were these. The immunoSEQ output contained only junctional sequences without quality scores, so filtering could not match that applied to full-length reads. Sequences were annotated with PyIR, a Python wrapper for IgBLAST v1.9, using IMGT germline references to assign V/J genes and CDR3. Reads were removed for weak V/J assignments (E-value above 1e-6), missing CDR3, stop codons, out-of-frame junctions, or ambiguous translated residues. V3J clonotypes were defined by identical inferred V gene, J gene, and CDR3 amino acid sequence. To compute the percentage overlap between repertoires, the number of shared unique clonotypes was divided by the size of the smaller repertoire. Repertoire richness was assessed with RTK rarefaction, the Chao1 estimator, and Recon v2.1 estimates of unobserved clonotypes. Generation probabilities were computed with OLGA for all TCRbeta clonotypes obtained by the gDNA method from several donors. TCRdb retrieved this table from immuneACCESS and kept in-frame rearrangements only. Not all clones are present; in checked studies, unresolved V genes account for under half, and no reason is known for the remainder. That table supplies the V and J calls and clone size; D and trimming were determined from the DNA. This sample is represented by around 99,000 clones; 68% of them were singletons. The leading ten clones occupy roughly 50% of the sample.

This clonotype was sampled from a man aged 25 to 45 in good health. The rearranged segments are TRBV19 and TRBJ2-2; too little of a D gene remains to name it. The source material was memory CD8+ T cells sorted from blood. The intended sense of this specimen's cell subset or site label: CD45RO+ cells pooled with CCR7-negative TemRA cells. CDR3 reads: CASNKAGPNTGELFF. The sequenced DNA: TGTGCCAGCAACAAGGCCGGGCCGAACACCGGGGAGCTGTTTTTT.